The clone carrying this T cell receptor (beta chain) was observed a handful of times. The antigen is not known. These data come from a study of T-cell memory formation after mild COVID-19. Study in general: The TCR clusters were mostly specific to one donor.

Sample barcodes and UMIs were carried by the TCR alpha and TCR beta cDNA libraries that 5'RACE generated with constant-segment primers. TCRdb processed the 5' RACE reads anew with MiXCR; each CDR3 protein has one entry. In the table there are under 550,000 distinct CDR3 sequences, about a sixth of which are singletons. Regarding the study as a whole: Clones that contracted clustered mainly in CM and EM if CD4+ and in EMRA if CD8+. Contracting clones, day 15 to 85, had balanced CD4/CD8, and later expanders favored CD4+.

The clonotype originates from a man between 18 and 35 years old who had mild COVID-19 (a few samples of this study predate the infection). Cell type and time point are not known. Sequenced material: PBMCs or a T cell subset sorted from them (not recorded which).

DNA for the CDR3: TGTGCCAGCAGCCTGGGAGGGAATTTGAACGAGCAGTACGTC. Protein sequence: CASSLGGNLNEQYV. The V call is TRBV5-4, the J call TRBJ2-7; 7 bases map to TRBD2. Trimming at V came to 4 bases and at J to 5 bases, leaving 9 bases not matched to a gene. Germline V lookup: CDR1 SGHNT, CDR2 YYREEE (reference sequence). The CDR3 has 14 residues.